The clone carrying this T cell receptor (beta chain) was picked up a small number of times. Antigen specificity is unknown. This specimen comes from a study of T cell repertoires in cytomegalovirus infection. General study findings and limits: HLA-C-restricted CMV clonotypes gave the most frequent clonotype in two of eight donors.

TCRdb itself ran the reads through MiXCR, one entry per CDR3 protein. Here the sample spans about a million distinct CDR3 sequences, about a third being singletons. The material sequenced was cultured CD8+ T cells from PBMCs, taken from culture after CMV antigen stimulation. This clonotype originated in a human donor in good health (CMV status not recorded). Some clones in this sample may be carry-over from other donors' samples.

CDR3 amino acids: CASSPWLGGNQPQHF. The CDR3 coding sequence is TGTGCCAGCAGTCCCTGGTTGGGAGGCAATCAGCCCCAGCATTTT. The V call is TRBV12-3 or TRBV12-4, the J call TRBJ1-5; no firm D call. This CDR3 contains 15 residues. V dropped 5 bases and J dropped 2 bases, with 13 bases sitting between them.